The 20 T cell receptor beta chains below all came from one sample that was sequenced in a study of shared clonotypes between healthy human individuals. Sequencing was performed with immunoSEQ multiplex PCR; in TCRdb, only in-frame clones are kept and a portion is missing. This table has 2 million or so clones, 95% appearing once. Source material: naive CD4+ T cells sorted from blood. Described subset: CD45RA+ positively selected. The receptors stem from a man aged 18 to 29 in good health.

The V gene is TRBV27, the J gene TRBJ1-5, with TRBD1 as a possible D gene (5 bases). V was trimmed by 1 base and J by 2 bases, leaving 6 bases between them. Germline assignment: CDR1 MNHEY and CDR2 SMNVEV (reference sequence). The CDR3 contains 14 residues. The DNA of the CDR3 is TGTGCCAGCAGTTTATTGGGGGGCAATCAGCCCCAGCATTTT. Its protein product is CASSLLGGNQPQHF.

CDR3 region: CASLEGARTEAFF. The CDR3 bases are TGTGCCAGTCTTGAGGGGGCGCGCACTGAAGCTTTCTTT. V is TRBV19 and J is TRBJ1-1; TRBD1 agrees at 7 bases. The CDR3 consists of 13 residues. Trimming cost V 8 bases and J 4 bases; bases outside gene matches: 7. Germline V gene sequence: CDR1 LNHDA, CDR2 SQIVND (reference sequence).

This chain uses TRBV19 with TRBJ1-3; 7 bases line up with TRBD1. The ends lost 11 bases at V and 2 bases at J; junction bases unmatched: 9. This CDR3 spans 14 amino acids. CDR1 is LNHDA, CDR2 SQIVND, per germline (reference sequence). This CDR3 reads CASGGGSPGNTIYF. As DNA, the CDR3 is TGTGCCTCCGGAGGGGGCTCCCCTGGAAACACCATATATTTT. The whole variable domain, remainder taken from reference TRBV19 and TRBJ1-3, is DGGITQSPKYLFRKEGQNVTLSCEQNLNHDAMYWYRQDPGQGLRLIYYSQIVNDFQKGDIAEGYSVSREKKESFPLTVTSAQKNPTAFYLCASGGGSPGNTIYFGEGSWLTVV.

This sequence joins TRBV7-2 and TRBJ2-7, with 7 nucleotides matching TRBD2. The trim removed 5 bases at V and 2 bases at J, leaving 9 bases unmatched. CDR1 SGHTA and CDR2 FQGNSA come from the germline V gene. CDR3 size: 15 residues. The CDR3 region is CASSLGGEAPYEQYF. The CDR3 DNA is TGTGCCAGCAGCCTGGGGGGGGAGGCACCCTACGAGCAGTACTTC. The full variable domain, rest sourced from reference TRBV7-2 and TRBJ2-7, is GAGVSQSPSNKVTEKGKDVELRCDPISGHTALYWYRQSLGQGLEFLIYFQGNSAPDKSGLPSDRFSAERTGGSVSTLTIQRTQQEDSAVYLCASSLGGEAPYEQYFGPGTRLTVT.

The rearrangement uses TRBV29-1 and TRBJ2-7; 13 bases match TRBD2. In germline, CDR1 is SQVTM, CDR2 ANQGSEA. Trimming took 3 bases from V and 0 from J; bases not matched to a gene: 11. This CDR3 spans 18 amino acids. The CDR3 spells CSVEKPGLAGPPSYEQYF. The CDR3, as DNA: TGCAGCGTTGAGAAACCGGGACTAGCGGGACCCCCCTCCTACGAGCAGTACTTC.

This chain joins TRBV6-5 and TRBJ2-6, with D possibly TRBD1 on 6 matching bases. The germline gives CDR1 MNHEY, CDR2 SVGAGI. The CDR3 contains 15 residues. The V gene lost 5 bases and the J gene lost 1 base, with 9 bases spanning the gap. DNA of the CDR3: TGTGCCAGCAGTCCTACAGGGTCTGGGGCCAACGTCCTGACTTTC. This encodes CASSPTGSGANVLTF.

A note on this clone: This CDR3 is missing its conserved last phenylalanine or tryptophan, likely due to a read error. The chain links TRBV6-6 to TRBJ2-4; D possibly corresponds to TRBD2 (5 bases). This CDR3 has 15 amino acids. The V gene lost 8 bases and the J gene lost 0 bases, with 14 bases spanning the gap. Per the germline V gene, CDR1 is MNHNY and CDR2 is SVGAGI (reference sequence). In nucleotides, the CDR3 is TGTGCCAGCGGAGTAGAGGGTAAAGCCAAAAACATTCAGTACTCC. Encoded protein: CASGVEGKAKNIQYS.

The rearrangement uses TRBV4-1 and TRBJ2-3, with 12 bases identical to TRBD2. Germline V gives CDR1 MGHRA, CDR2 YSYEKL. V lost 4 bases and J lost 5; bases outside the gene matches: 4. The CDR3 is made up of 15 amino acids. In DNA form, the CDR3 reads TGCGCCAGCAGCCGACTAGCGGGAGCTGTAGATACGCAGTATTTT. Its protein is CASSRLAGAVDTQYF.

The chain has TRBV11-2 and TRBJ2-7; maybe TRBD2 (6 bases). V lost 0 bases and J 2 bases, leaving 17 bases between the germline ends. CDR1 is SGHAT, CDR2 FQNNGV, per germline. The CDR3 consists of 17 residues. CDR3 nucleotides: TGTGCCAGCAGCTTAGAATTGTCGGGAGTTTCTACCTACGAGCAGTACTTC. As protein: CASSLELSGVSTYEQYF.

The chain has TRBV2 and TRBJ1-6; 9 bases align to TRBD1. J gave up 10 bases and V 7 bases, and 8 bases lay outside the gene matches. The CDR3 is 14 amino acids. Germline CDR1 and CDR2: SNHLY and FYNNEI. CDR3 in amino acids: CASILQGARSPLHF. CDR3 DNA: TGTGCCAGCATTCTACAGGGGGCGCGCTCACCCCTCCACTTT. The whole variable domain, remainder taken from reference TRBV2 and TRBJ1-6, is EPEVTQTPSHQVTQMGQEVILRCVPISNHLYFYWYRQILGQKVEFLVSFYNNEISEKSEIFDDQFSVERPDGSNFTLKIRSTKLEDSAMYFCASILQGARSPLHFGNGTRLTVT.

The CDR3 protein is CASRPLGGTYEQYF. CDR3 sequence (DNA): TGCGCCAGCAGACCCCTTGGTGGAACCTACGAGCAGTACTTC. V and J are TRBV10-2 and TRBJ2-7, with D unresolved. V shed 6 bases and J shed 2 bases, with 14 bases lying between them. CDR3 length: 14 amino acids. Looked up from germline, CDR1 is WSHSY and CDR2 is SAAADI.

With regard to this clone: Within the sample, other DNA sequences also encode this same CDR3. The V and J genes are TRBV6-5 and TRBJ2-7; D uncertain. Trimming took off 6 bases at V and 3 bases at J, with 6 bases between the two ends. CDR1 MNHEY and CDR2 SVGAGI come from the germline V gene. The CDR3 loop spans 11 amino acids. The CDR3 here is CASSDNYEQYF. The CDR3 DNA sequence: TGTGCCAGCAGCGACAACTACGAGCAGTACTTC.

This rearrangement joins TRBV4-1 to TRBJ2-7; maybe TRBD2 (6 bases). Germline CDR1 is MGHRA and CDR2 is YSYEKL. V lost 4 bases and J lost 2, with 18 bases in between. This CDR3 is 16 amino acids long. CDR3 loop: CASSPRGGPNTYEQYF. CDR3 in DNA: TGCGCCAGCAGCCCGAGGGGAGGTCCGAACACCTACGAGCAGTACTTC.

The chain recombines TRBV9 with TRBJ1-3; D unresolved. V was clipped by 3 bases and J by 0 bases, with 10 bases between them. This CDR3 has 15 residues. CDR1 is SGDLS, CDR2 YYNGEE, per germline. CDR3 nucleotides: TGTGCCAGCAGCGGACAACCGAGCTCTGGAAACACCATATATTTT. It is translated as CASSGQPSSGNTIYF.

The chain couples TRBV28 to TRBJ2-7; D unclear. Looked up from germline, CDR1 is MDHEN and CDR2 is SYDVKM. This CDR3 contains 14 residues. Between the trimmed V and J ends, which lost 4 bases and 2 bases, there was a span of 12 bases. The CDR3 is CASSSPLPPYEQYF. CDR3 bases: TGTGCCAGCAGTTCGCCCCTTCCCCCCTACGAGCAGTACTTC.

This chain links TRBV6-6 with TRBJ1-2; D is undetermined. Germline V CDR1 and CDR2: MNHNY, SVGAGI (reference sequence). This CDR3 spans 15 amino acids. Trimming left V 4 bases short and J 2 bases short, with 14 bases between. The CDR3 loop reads CASSSGPQPNYGYTF. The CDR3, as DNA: TGTGCCAGCAGTTCCGGGCCACAGCCCAACTATGGCTACACCTTC.

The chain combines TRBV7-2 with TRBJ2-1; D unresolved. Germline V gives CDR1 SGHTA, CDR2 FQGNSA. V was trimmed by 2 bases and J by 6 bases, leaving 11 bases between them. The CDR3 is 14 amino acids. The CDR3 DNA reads TGTGCCAGCAGCTTATTTGTAGGACCCAATGAGCAGTTCTTC. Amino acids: CASSLFVGPNEQFF.

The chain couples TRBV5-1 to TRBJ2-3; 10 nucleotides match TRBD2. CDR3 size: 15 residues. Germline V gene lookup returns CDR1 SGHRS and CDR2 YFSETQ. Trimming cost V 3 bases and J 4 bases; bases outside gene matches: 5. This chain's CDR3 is CASSWGTSEADTQYF. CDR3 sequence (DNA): TGCGCCAGCAGCTGGGGGACTAGCGAGGCAGATACGCAGTATTTT.

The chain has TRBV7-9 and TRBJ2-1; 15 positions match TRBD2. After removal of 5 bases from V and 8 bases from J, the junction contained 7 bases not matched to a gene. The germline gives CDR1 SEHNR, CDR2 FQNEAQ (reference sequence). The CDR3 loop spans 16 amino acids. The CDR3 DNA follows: TGTGCCAGCAGCCTAGGACTAGCGGGAGGGACCGATGAGCAGTTCTTC. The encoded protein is CASSLGLAGGTDEQFF.

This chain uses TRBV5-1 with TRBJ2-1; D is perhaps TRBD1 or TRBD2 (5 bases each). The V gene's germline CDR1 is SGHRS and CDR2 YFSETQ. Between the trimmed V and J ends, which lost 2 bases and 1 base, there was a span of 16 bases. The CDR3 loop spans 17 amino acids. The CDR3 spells CASSFQSRGASYNEQFF. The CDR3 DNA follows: TGCGCCAGCAGCTTTCAGTCTCGAGGGGCATCCTACAATGAGCAGTTCTTC.